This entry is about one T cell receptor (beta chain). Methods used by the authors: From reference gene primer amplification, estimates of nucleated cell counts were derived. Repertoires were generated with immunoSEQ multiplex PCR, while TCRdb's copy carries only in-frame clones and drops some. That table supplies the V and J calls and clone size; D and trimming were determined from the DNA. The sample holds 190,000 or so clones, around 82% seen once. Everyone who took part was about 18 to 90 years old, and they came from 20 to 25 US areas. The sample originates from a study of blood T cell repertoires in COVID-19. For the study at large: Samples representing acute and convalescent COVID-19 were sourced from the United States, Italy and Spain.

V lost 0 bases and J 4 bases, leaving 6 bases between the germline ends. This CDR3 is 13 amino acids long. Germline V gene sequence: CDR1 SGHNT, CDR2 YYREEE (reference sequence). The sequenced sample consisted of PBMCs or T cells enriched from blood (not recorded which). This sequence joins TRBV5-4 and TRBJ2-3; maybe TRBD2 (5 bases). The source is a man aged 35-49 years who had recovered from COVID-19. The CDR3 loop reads CASSLERPDTQYF. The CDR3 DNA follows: TGTGCCAGCAGCTTGGAGCGGCCAGATACGCAGTATTTT. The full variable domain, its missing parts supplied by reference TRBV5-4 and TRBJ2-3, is ETGVTQSPTHLIKTRGQQVTLRCSSQSGHNTVSWYQQALGQGPQFIFQYYREEENGRGNFPPRFSGLQFPNYSSELNVNALELDDSALYLCASSLERPDTQYFGPGTRLTVL.